Detailed here is one TCR beta chain. The data are from a study of blood T cell repertoires in COVID-19. Study overall: Some COVID-19 samples were acute and others convalescent; all came from the United States, Italy and Spain.

Germline trimming cut 2 bases from V and 8 bases from J; bases unmatched to any gene: 12. The CDR3 has 16 amino acids. The V gene's germline CDR1 is SGHDN and CDR2 FVKESK. The assay was immunoSEQ multiplex PCR, and TCRdb's table has in-frame clones only and misses some. In the table there are a few hundred thousand clones, roughly 87% of which are singletons. The chain couples TRBV14 to TRBJ1-2; 9 bases match TRBD1. The sample consisted of peripheral blood. This TCR was recovered from a man aged 18 to 30 with active or convalescent COVID-19. The CDR3 protein is CASSQIPGQGLRGYTF. The DNA for the CDR3 is TGTGCCAGCAGCCAAATTCCGGGACAGGGCCTGAGGGGCTACACCTTC.